The text below deals with one T cell receptor (beta chain). V shed 1 base, J shed 11 bases, and the junction held 12 bases outside the gene matches. The CDR3 extends over 17 amino acids. Looked up from germline, CDR1 is SGHDN and CDR2 is FVKESK. These data are taken from a study of T cells after yellow fever vaccination. 5'RACE template switching produced TCR cDNA carrying a universal primer site and UMIs. A single record per CDR3 protein comes from TCRdb applying MiXCR to the 5' RACE reads. The sample shows about 320,000 distinct CDR3 sequences, around 13% of them seen only once. This clonotype originated in a man between 18 and 29 years old who received the YFV17D yellow fever vaccine. This specimen consisted of CD4+ T cells sorted from PBMCs, obtained 15 days after the yellow fever booster vaccination. The V call is TRBV14, the J call TRBJ1-6, with 9 bases that match TRBD1. The CDR3 DNA sequence: TGTGCCAGCAGCCAAGCAGAAGGACAGGGGTTGAGGACACCCCTCCACTTT. Translation: CASSQAEGQGLRTPLHF.